Listed below are T cell receptor beta chains from one sample, sequenced in a study of patients and donors after allogeneic stem cell transplantation. TCRdb independently ran MiXCR on the RT-PCR reads; one entry per CDR3 protein. The top ten clones hold 2.6% of a sample with 70,000 to 100,000 distinct CDR3 sequences, 4.5% to 5% of them seen once. The sample consisted of blood, either unsorted or a sorted T cell fraction (not recorded which). The origin of the receptors is a human donor who was either an allogeneic HSCT recipient or a stem cell or donor lymphocyte infusion donor (not recorded which). It is not recorded whose cells these are; they may come from a transplant donor. Both conserved end residues are trimmed from each CDR3.

CDR3	V	J
ASSDSRAPGQNIQY	TRBV10-1	TRBJ2-4
SARDGSYGYT	TRBV20-1	TRBJ1-2
ASSYSGTGSSYNSPLH	TRBV6-5	TRBJ1-6
ATSRGTGVTDTQY	TRBV15	TRBJ2-3
ASSPSAGYGYT	TRBV7-3	TRBJ1-2
ASSIRPSIGPRGANYGYT	TRBV19	TRBJ1-2
ASSLDSVASGANVLT	TRBV5-1	TRBJ2-6
ASSVDPGSGAGGTQY	TRBV9	TRBJ2-3
ASSLAYMNTEAF	TRBV13	TRBJ1-1
ASSEVGPPRN	TRBV2	TRBJ2-4
ASSLTRATGELF	TRBV7-3	TRBJ2-2
ASSLGGQGSGELF	TRBV5-4	TRBJ2-2
ASSSMPGSFRNNSPLH	TRBV11-2	TRBJ1-6
SGGALYTEAF	TRBV29-1	TRBJ1-1
ASSRQGFAGELF	TRBV7-9	TRBJ2-2
ASRALLSERDIQY	TRBV6-1	TRBJ2-4
AISESTYSGQPQH	TRBV10-3	TRBJ1-5
ASSFDSDTEAF	TRBV5-6	TRBJ1-1
ASIPFDSFSYEQY	TRBV6-1	TRBJ2-7
ASSFVGENSPLH	TRBV11-2	TRBJ1-6
ASSQGFRGQGQANYGYT	TRBV4-1	TRBJ1-2
SASSEPNEQF	TRBV20-1	TRBJ2-1
SATLTGTGKYNEQF	TRBV20-1	TRBJ2-1
ASSQDLVAGGFREQY	TRBV4-1	TRBJ2-7
ASSGASGTGELF	TRBV12-3/TRBV12-4	TRBJ2-2
ASRPWITRGQETQY	TRBV2	TRBJ2-5
ASSIRGSGYT	TRBV19	TRBJ1-2
ASRDRVLLGSPLH	TRBV6-1	TRBJ1-6
ASSPADREAF	TRBV18	TRBJ1-1
ASSVKGGTEAF	TRBV19	TRBJ1-1
ASSPGAANEKLF	TRBV7-9	TRBJ1-4
ASSGDNTGGTEAF	TRBV3-1	TRBJ1-1
ASTQRITSTDTQY	TRBV12-3/TRBV12-4	TRBJ2-3
ASSAARGSPLH	TRBV3-1	TRBJ1-6
ASSLASGSHNEQF	TRBV5-4	TRBJ2-1
ASSVTSGQETQY	TRBV9	TRBJ2-5
SVKYLGEQF	TRBV29-1	TRBJ2-1
ASSLGPPIHTQY	TRBV12-3/TRBV12-4	TRBJ2-3
ASSLVLARTLWGKPNTGELF	TRBV11-1	TRBJ2-2
ASRWTSGSGYEQF	TRBV2	TRBJ2-1
ASSSAGRSRDSPLH	TRBV11-2	TRBJ1-6
ASSINGANQPQH	TRBV19	TRBJ1-5
ASSLGTGGVDTEAF	TRBV11-1	TRBJ1-1
SARSGLAGVPHNEQF	TRBV20-1	TRBJ2-1
ASVSLTYEQY	TRBV28	TRBJ2-7
ASSFLSGEAF	TRBV7-9	TRBJ1-1
ASSFGQGVQETQY	TRBV5-1	TRBJ2-5
ASSESGTSGANVLT	TRBV10-2	TRBJ2-6
ASTATSASYEQY	TRBV3-1	TRBJ2-7
ASLPRPGQIYNEQF	TRBV27	TRBJ2-1
ASSLYSGNTIY	TRBV5-5	TRBJ1-3
SARPLSGSLYNEQF	TRBV20-1	TRBJ2-1
ASSFGQDTDTQY	TRBV5-1	TRBJ2-3
ASSLKRVPNYGYT	TRBV7-3	TRBJ1-2
AITGGNTGELF	TRBV12-3/TRBV12-4	TRBJ2-2